The next 14 T cell receptor beta chains were all read from a single sample in a study of T cell responses to AZD1222 COVID-19 vaccine. The table came from immunoSEQ multiplex PCR; TCRdb's copy has only in-frame clones and leaves some out. The data contain roughly 93,000 clones, about nine tenths of them singletons. Material: peripheral blood, obtained 28 days after the second AZD1222 dose. The receptors here all came from an adult who received the AZD1222 COVID-19 vaccine.

The V call is TRBV29-1, the J call TRBJ1-3; 7 bases are shared with TRBD1. The germline V gene has CDR1 SQVTM and CDR2 ANQGSEA. V trimming: 5 bases; J trimming: 4 bases; junction bases outside the gene matches: 5. The CDR3 extends over 13 amino acids. CDR3 DNA sequence: TGCAGCGTTCTGACAGGGTCCGGAAACACCATATATTTT. This codes for CSVLTGSGNTIYF.

This chain joins TRBV5-4 and TRBJ1-1; D call uncertain. In germline, CDR1 is SGHNT, CDR2 YYREEE (reference sequence). Trimming left V 0 bases short and J 12 bases short, with 12 bases between. The CDR3 is made up of 12 amino acids. CDR3 DNA sequence: TGTGCCAGCAGCTTGGAGGGTTTTAGGACTTTCTTT. Translated: CASSLEGFRTFF.

This clone appeared a few times. The chain employs TRBV5-6 and TRBJ1-2; 7 positions agree with TRBD1. This CDR3 is built from 16 residues. The V gene end was trimmed by 2 bases and the J gene end by 8 bases; junction bases not matched to a gene: 15. Germline-derived CDR1 and CDR2 are SGHDT and YYEEEE. The CDR3 region is CASSLRDRVITVGYTF. The CDR3 nucleotides are TGTGCCAGCAGCTTACGCGACAGGGTAATCACCGTAGGCTACACCTTC.

This chain joins TRBV11-3 and TRBJ2-3; D gene unclear. V lost 3 bases and J 2 bases, leaving 9 bases between the germline ends. The germline V gene encodes CDR1 SGHNT and CDR2 YENEEA. This CDR3 has 14 amino acids. The CDR3 DNA reads TGTGCCAGCAGCTTTAGAACGGACACAGATACGCAGTATTTT. The encoded protein is CASSFRTDTDTQYF.

The chain carries TRBV27 and TRBJ1-4, with D perhaps TRBD1 (6 bases). The CDR3 is 14 residues long. Germline CDR1 is MNHEY and CDR2 is SMNVEV (reference sequence). V dropped 3 bases and J dropped 8 bases, with 13 bases sitting between them. The CDR3 DNA is TGTGCCAGCAGTTTTCGCCAGGGGCTCGAAAAACTGTTTTTT. Protein: CASSFRQGLEKLFF.

CDR3 in amino acids: CASSLSAGDLNEQFF. The DNA of the CDR3 is TGTGCCAGCAGTCTCTCGGCGGGGGACCTCAATGAGCAGTTCTTC. The chain recombines TRBV27 with TRBJ2-1; the match to TRBD2 covers 7 bases. The CDR3 runs to 15 residues. CDR1 and CDR2 (germline): MNHEY, SMNVEV (reference sequence). J lost 6 bases, V lost 5 bases, and 10 bases had no gene match.

The J gene is TRBJ1-1, the V gene TRBV11-2; D not resolved. V lost 0 bases to trimming and J lost 5 bases, with 7 bases between them. CDR3 length: 13 amino acids. In germline, CDR1 is SGHAT, CDR2 FQNNGV. For the CDR3, the DNA is TGTGCCAGCAGCTTAGATGTAAGGACTGAAGCTTTCTTT. Protein: CASSLDVRTEAFF.

The J gene is TRBJ2-2, the V gene TRBV9, with TRBD2 matching over 7 bases. J was trimmed by 4 bases and V by 4 bases; bases with no gene match: 4. Germline loops: CDR1 SGDLS, CDR2 YYNGEE. CDR3 length: 14 amino acids. The CDR3 is CASSWGGLTGELFF. In DNA form, the CDR3 reads TGTGCCAGCAGCTGGGGGGGTCTCACCGGGGAGCTGTTTTTT.

This clone has just a few counts. The CDR3 spells CASSYDRGGAHEQFF. The CDR3 nucleotides read TGTGCCAGCAGTTACGATCGCGGGGGGGCGCATGAGCAGTTCTTC. V is TRBV6-2 or TRBV6-3 and J is TRBJ2-1, with 9 bases aligning to TRBD2. CDR3 length: 15 amino acids. V was clipped by 2 bases and J by 8 bases; unmatched bases: 7. Germline V gives CDR1 MNHEY, CDR2 SVGEGT.

The chain joins TRBV19 to TRBJ2-1; D unclear. Trimming cost V 8 bases and J 4 bases, with 6 bases left between them. The germline CDR1 and CDR2 sequences are LNHDA and SQIVND (reference sequence). The CDR3 is 11 residues long. CDR3 sequence reads: CASSRYNEQFF. DNA for the CDR3: TGTGCCAGTTCCAGGTACAATGAGCAGTTCTTC.

This sequence joins TRBV5-4 and TRBJ2-5; 11 bases match TRBD2. The V gene's germline CDR1 is SGHNT and CDR2 YYREEE (reference sequence). Trimming removed 2 bases from V and 5 bases from J; junction bases left unmatched: 11. The CDR3 sequence is 17 residues long. DNA of the CDR3: TGTGCCAGCAGCTTAGGGCTAGCGGGGGGCCTCGGTGAGACCCAGTACTTC. This codes for CASSLGLAGGLGETQYF.

This sequence joins TRBV19 and TRBJ1-5; 9 nucleotides match TRBD1. Germline V gene data show CDR1 as LNHDA and CDR2 as SQIVND (reference sequence). The CDR3 is made up of 17 amino acids. J gave up 3 bases and V 6 bases, and 12 bases lay outside the gene matches. CDR3 loop: CASSTSGTGTFNQPQHF. The CDR3 nucleotides read TGTGCCAGTAGCACCTCCGGGACAGGGACCTTCAATCAGCCCCAGCATTTT.

This rearrangement joins TRBV21-1 to TRBJ2-4. TRBV21-1 is labeled a pseudogene. This CDR3 comprises 17 residues. The CDR3 spells CASSRERAVLAKNIQYF. In DNA, the CDR3 is TGTGCCAGCAGTCGAGAAAGGGCAGTTCTAGCCAAAAACATTCAGTACTTC.

This CDR3 reads CASSGDRGSNQPQHF. The DNA of the CDR3 is TGTGCCAGCAGTGGGGACAGGGGCTCCAATCAGCCCCAGCATTTT. The chain carries TRBV2 and TRBJ1-5; 10 nucleotides line up with TRBD1. With 4 bases clipped from V and 3 bases from J, the junction kept 3 bases outside the gene matches. The CDR3 spans 15 residues. Germline loops: CDR1 SNHLY, CDR2 FYNNEI.